This entry lists 27 T cell receptor beta chains sequenced from one sample in a study of blood T cell repertoires in COVID-19. Clones were read by immunoSEQ multiplex PCR, and TCRdb kept only the in-frame ones, dropping some. The sample has fewer than 75,000 clones, roughly 85% seen once. Material for sequencing was peripheral blood. Receptor source: a human donor in a cohort sampled during active COVID-19.

The J gene is TRBJ2-2, the V gene TRBV7-3, with TRBD1 as a possible D gene (6 bases). Trimming left V 4 bases short and J 6 bases short, with 21 bases between. This CDR3 has 17 residues. Germline V CDR1 and CDR2: SGHTA, FQGTGA. CDR3 sequence: CASSSPDRAPRAGELFF. The CDR3 bases are TGTGCCAGCAGCTCCCCGGACAGAGCGCCGCGGGCCGGGGAGCTGTTTTTT.

The chain has TRBV5-1 and TRBJ2-5, with D possibly being TRBD2 (6 bases). The CDR3 is 15 residues long. Germline CDR1 reads SGHRS; CDR2 reads YFSETQ. Between the trimmed V and J ends, which lost 4 bases and 4 bases, there was a span of 17 bases. The CDR3: CASSLSMPGGETQYF. CDR3 coding DNA: TGCGCCAGCAGCCTCTCAATGCCCGGGGGAGAGACCCAGTACTTC.

Details on this clone: The junction departs from the called germline gene at one end, perhaps through a read error. CDR3 bases: TGTGCCAGCAGTTGGCATGGTTCACCTCTCCACTTT. Translated: CASSWHGSPLHF. The V and J genes are TRBV27 and TRBJ1-6; the D is unclear. Germline values: CDR1 MNHEY, CDR2 SMNVEV (reference sequence). This CDR3 region has 12 residues.

The V and J genes are TRBV11-2 and TRBJ2-7; TRBD1 aligns across 7 bases. This CDR3 is 14 amino acids long. V trimming: 3 bases; J trimming: 1 base; junction bases outside the gene matches: 3. From germline, CDR1 is SGHAT and CDR2 FQNNGV. Written as DNA, the CDR3 is TGTGCCAGCAGCTTCGGGACAGAGTCCTACGAGCAGTACTTC. Its protein is CASSFGTESYEQYF.

This clone was counted once. The chain has TRBV7-8 and TRBJ2-1; no clear D gene. Germline V gene lookup returns CDR1 SGHVS and CDR2 FQNEAQ. Trimming removed 0 bases from V and 2 bases from J, with 17 bases in between. CDR3 length: 18 residues. CDR3 DNA sequence: TGTGCCAGCAGCTTAGCGGGTGGTTTGGCGCGGCCCTACAATGAGCAGTTCTTC. Translated: CASSLAGGLARPYNEQFF.

This clone has just one count. The chain recombines TRBV6-2 or TRBV6-3 with TRBJ2-7; weak D call: TRBD2 (5 bases). The CDR3 spans 14 residues. Trimming pared 5 bases from V and 7 bases from J, leaving 18 bases between. Per germline, CDR1 MNHEY and CDR2 SVGEGT. The CDR3 reads CASSPRVPVGEQYF. CDR3 nucleotide sequence: TGTGCCAGCAGTCCGCGGGTCCCGGTCGGGGAGCAGTACTTC.

The rearrangement uses TRBV4-2 and TRBJ2-5; 12 positions match TRBD2. Germline V gene data show CDR1 as LGHNA and CDR2 as YNFKEQ. The CDR3 totals 19 residues. V dropped 4 bases and J dropped 5; count of bases not matched to a gene: 17. Here the CDR3 reads CASSPSGGSSGGAMETQYF. For the CDR3, the DNA is TGTGCCAGCAGCCCTAGCGGCGGGTCTAGCGGGGGGGCCATGGAGACCCAGTACTTC.

The chain uses TRBV6-6 and TRBJ2-5, with TRBD1 as a possible D gene (5 bases). Per the germline V gene, CDR1 is MNHNY and CDR2 is SVGAGI (reference sequence). With 0 bases removed from V and 2 bases from J, the gap between germline ends came to 10 bases. The length of the CDR3 is 15 residues. The CDR3 nucleotides read TGTGCCAGCAGTTACTCTGGGGCTCGGCAAGAGACCCAGTACTTC. It encodes CASSYSGARQETQYF.

The V and J genes are TRBV20-1 and TRBJ2-7; TRBD1 might be the D (6 bases). Germline CDR1 reads DFQATT; CDR2 reads SNEGSKA (reference sequence). Trimming shortened V by 3 bases and J by 12 bases, and 15 bases separated the two germline ends. This CDR3 is 11 amino acids long. The CDR3 nucleotides are TGCAGTGCTAGCGGTCTAGGGGGTCGGTACTTC. This codes for CSASGLGGRYF.

This clone showed up just once. V is TRBV3-1 (or the pseudogene TRBV3-2) and J is TRBJ2-5, with 7 positions matching TRBD1. Germline V gene data show CDR1 as LGHDT and CDR2 as YNNKEL (reference sequence). Unmatched junction bases numbered 8, after V lost 3 bases and J lost 4 bases. The CDR3 is made up of 15 amino acids. For the CDR3, the DNA is TGTGCCAGCAGCCAGTACCGAGGGGGCGGAGAGACCCAGTACTTC. Translated, it gives CASSQYRGGGETQYF.

The gene calls are TRBV30 and TRBJ2-7; TRBD1 is a possible D gene (6 bases). This CDR3 spans 13 amino acids. V shed 2 bases and J shed 6 bases, with 14 bases lying between them. Germline loops: CDR1 GTSNPN, CDR2 SVGIG (reference sequence). DNA of the CDR3: TGTGCCTGGAGTTCATCACAGGGATCCGAGCAGTACTTC. Translating it yields CAWSSSQGSEQYF.

This chain links TRBV28 with TRBJ1-1; TRBD1 might be the D (5 bases). The germline V and J ends were trimmed by 2 bases and 1 base, with 8 bases remaining between them. CDR1 is MDHEN and CDR2 is SYDVKM in the germline V gene. There are 14 residues in the CDR3. DNA for the CDR3: TGTGCCAGCAGTTTAGCCAGGGCGAACACTGAAGCTTTCTTT. This codes for CASSLARANTEAFF.

The V and J genes are TRBV5-4 and TRBJ2-5, with D possibly matching TRBD2 (5 bases). CDR3 length: 15 residues. With 0 bases removed from V and 4 bases from J, the gap between germline ends came to 13 bases. CDR1 is SGHNT, CDR2 YYREEE, per germline (reference sequence). The CDR3 sequence is CASSLASRGGETQYF. CDR3 bases: TGTGCCAGCAGCTTGGCTTCGAGAGGAGGAGAGACCCAGTACTTC.

The chain uses TRBV2 and TRBJ2-1; 12 bases match TRBD2. CDR1 SNHLY and CDR2 FYNNEI come from the germline V gene. Losses at the gene ends were 6 bases for V and 8 bases for J; bases not matched to a gene: 8. The CDR3 length is 15 residues. The CDR3: CASSILAGGSDEQFF. The CDR3 coding sequence is TGTGCCAGCAGCATCCTAGCGGGGGGGTCTGATGAGCAGTTCTTC.

The chain couples TRBV19 to TRBJ2-3; 13 nucleotides line up with TRBD2. The CDR3 runs 15 residues. Germline assignment: CDR1 LNHDA and CDR2 SQIVND (reference sequence). With 4 bases clipped from V and 5 bases from J, the junction kept 3 bases outside the gene matches. The CDR3 sequence: CASSRTSGGQDTQYF. The DNA for the CDR3 is TGTGCCAGTAGTAGGACTAGCGGGGGCCAAGATACGCAGTATTTT. Supplemented by reference TRBV19 and TRBJ2-3, the full variable domain reads DGGITQSPKYLFRKEGQNVTLSCEQNLNHDAMYWYRQDPGQGLRLIYYSQIVNDFQKGDIAEGYSVSREKKESFPLTVTSAQKNPTAFYLCASSRTSGGQDTQYFGPGTRLTVL.

The J gene is TRBJ1-3, the V gene TRBV7-9; no clear D. Per germline, CDR1 SEHNR and CDR2 FQNEAQ (reference sequence). The ends were cut back, 1 base at V and 4 bases at J, with 8 bases in the middle. This CDR3 region has 14 residues. CDR3 protein: CASSLGTGGNTIYF. DNA for the CDR3: TGTGCCAGCAGCTTAGGCACGGGGGGAAACACCATATATTTT.

The genes are TRBV7-3 and TRBJ1-2; possible D gene TRBD1, 5 bases. The germline V gene has CDR1 SGHTA and CDR2 FQGTGA. V was trimmed by 8 bases and J by 3 bases, leaving 19 bases between them. This CDR3 region has 15 residues. The CDR3: CASSPGGVVDYGYTF. CDR3 coding DNA: TGTGCCAGCTCCCCCGGGGGTGTGGTAGACTATGGCTACACCTTC.

The J gene is TRBJ2-7, the V gene TRBV11-2, with a weak D call TRBD1 (6 bases). CDR3 size: 14 residues. CDR1 is SGHAT and CDR2 is FQNNGV in the germline V gene. The V end lost 1 base, the J end lost 2 bases, and 9 bases lay between the germline ends. The CDR3 is CASSLGRTAYEQYF. Here the CDR3 DNA reads TGTGCCAGCAGCTTAGGGCGGACAGCCTACGAGCAGTACTTC.

A remark on this clone: The sample carries other DNA sequences with the same CDR3. The chain employs TRBV18 and TRBJ1-5, with D possibly being TRBD1 (6 bases). The V and J ends lost 3 bases and 5 bases respectively, with 11 bases between them. This CDR3 region has 14 residues. The V gene's germline CDR1 is KGHSH and CDR2 LQKENI. The CDR3 nucleotides read TGTGCCAGCTCACCCGGGGCAGGGGATCAGCCCCAGCATTTT. It specifies CASSPGAGDQPQHF.

The chain has TRBV30 and TRBJ1-1, with D possibly TRBD1 on 6 matching bases. CDR1 is GTSNPN, CDR2 SVGIG, per germline (reference sequence). The CDR3 runs to 13 residues. The V end was cut by 4 bases, the J end by 5 bases, with 14 bases between. CDR3 residues: CAWTKEQGTEAFF. Written as DNA, the CDR3 is TGTGCCTGGACAAAAGAACAGGGAACTGAAGCTTTCTTT.

The V call is TRBV11-1, the J call TRBJ1-3; D call uncertain. CDR3 length: 14 residues. The germline V gene has CDR1 SGHAT and CDR2 FQDESV (reference sequence). The germline V and J ends were trimmed by 5 bases and 4 bases, with 12 bases remaining between them. The CDR3 nucleotides read TGTGCCAGCAGCACCCTGGGCTCCGGAAACACCATATATTTT. Translating gives CASSTLGSGNTIYF. The full variable domain, completed using reference TRBV11-1 and TRBJ1-3, is EAEVAQSPRYKITEKSQAVAFWCDPISGHATLYWYRQILGQGPELLVQFQDESVVDDSQLPKDRFSAERLKGVDSTLKIQPAELGDSAMYLCASSTLGSGNTIYFGEGSWLTVV.

The rearrangement uses TRBV19 and TRBJ2-7; 10 bases align to TRBD2. Germline V lookup: CDR1 LNHDA, CDR2 SQIVND (reference sequence). With 6 bases clipped from V and 1 base from J, the junction kept 6 bases outside the gene matches. CDR3 length: 15 amino acids. The CDR3: CASSQLAGSSYEQYF. The CDR3 coding sequence is TGTGCCAGTAGCCAACTAGCGGGGTCATCCTACGAGCAGTACTTC.

The chain uses TRBV7-6 and TRBJ2-2; tentative D call: TRBD2 (6 bases). Germline values: CDR1 SGHVS, CDR2 FNYEAQ. Trimming took off 0 bases at V and 5 bases at J, with 7 bases between the two ends. The CDR3 is 14 residues long. This CDR3 is CASSLAAGTGELFF. CDR3 nucleotide sequence: TGTGCCAGCAGCTTAGCGGCGGGGACCGGGGAGCTGTTTTTT.

A few counts support this clone. The genes are TRBV15 and TRBJ2-7; 9 nucleotides match TRBD1. The CDR3 has 13 amino acids. Trimming removed 9 bases from V and 8 bases from J; junction bases left unmatched: 11. Germline CDR1 is LNHNV and CDR2 is YYDKDF (reference sequence). This CDR3 is CATQRDREYQQYF. In DNA form, the CDR3 reads TGTGCCACACAGCGGGACAGGGAGTATCAGCAGTACTTC.

The genes are TRBV7-8 and TRBJ2-7; 7 bases are a match to TRBD1. CDR3 length: 13 amino acids. V gave up 5 bases and J gave up 2 bases; unmatched junction bases: 3. CDR1 and CDR2 from the germline V gene are SGHVS and FQNEAQ. DNA for the CDR3: TGTGCCAGCAGCAAGGGGGCTACCTACGAGCAGTACTTC. The encoded protein is CASSKGATYEQYF. Full variable domain (outside the CDR3, taken from reference TRBV7-8 and TRBJ2-7): GAGVSQSPRYKVAKRGQDVALRCDPISGHVSLFWYQQALGQGPEFLTYFQNEAQLDKSGLPSDRFFAERPEGSVSTLKIQRTQQEDSAVYLCASSKGATYEQYFGPGTRLTVT.

V and J are TRBV5-4 and TRBJ2-7; weak D call: TRBD2 (5 bases). V lost 4 bases, J lost 2 bases, and 13 bases lay in between. CDR3 size: 14 residues. The V gene's germline CDR1 is SGHNT and CDR2 YYREEE (reference sequence). The chain's CDR3 is CASSNRGTTYEQYF. CDR3 in DNA: TGTGCCAGCAGCAATCGGGGAACGACCTACGAGCAGTACTTC.

The chain couples TRBV6-5 to TRBJ2-7; TRBD1 agrees at 8 bases. V lost 5 bases and J lost 3; bases outside the gene matches: 6. Looked up from germline, CDR1 is MNHEY and CDR2 is SVGAGI. There are 14 residues in the CDR3. The CDR3 bases are TGTGCCAGCAGTCAGGGGACAGGAGGCTACGAGCAGTACTTC. Its translation is CASSQGTGGYEQYF.